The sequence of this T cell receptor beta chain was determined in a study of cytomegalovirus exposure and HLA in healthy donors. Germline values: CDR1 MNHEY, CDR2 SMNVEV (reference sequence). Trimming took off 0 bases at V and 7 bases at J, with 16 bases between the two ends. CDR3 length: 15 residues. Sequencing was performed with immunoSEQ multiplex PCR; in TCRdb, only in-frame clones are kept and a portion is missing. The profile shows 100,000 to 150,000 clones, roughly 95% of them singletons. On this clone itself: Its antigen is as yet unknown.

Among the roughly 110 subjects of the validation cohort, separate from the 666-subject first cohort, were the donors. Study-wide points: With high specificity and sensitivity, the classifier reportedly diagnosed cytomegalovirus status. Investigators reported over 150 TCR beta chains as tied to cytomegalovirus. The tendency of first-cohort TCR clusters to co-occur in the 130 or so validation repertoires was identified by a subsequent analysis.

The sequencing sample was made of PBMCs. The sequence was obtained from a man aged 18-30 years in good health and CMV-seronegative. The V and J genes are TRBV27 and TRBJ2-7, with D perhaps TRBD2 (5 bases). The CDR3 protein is CASSLSNPNRGEQYF. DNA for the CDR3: TGTGCCAGCAGTTTATCGAACCCAAATCGAGGGGAGCAGTACTTC.